Following are 20 T cell receptor beta chains from one sample sequenced in a study of CD8 T cells in ankylosing spondylitis. Each CDR3 protein gets one entry after TCRdb re-called the 5' RACE reads with MiXCR. This table has a few hundred thousand distinct CDR3 sequences, 20% appearing once. Specimen: blood, either unsorted or a sorted T cell fraction (not recorded which). Source of these receptors: a male donor with ankylosing spondylitis or in good health (not recorded which).

This clonotype was counted only a few times. The genes are TRBV6-4 and TRBJ1-6, with D perhaps matching TRBD1 (5 bases). The CDR3 totals 18 residues. V was cut by 8 bases and J by 0 bases, with 20 bases left in between. From germline, CDR1 is MRHNA and CDR2 SNTAGT. CDR3 coding DNA: TGTGCCAGCCTGGGAGACAGAAGAATGACCTCCTATAATTCACCCCTCCACTTT. Translation: CASLGDRRMTSYNSPLHF.

In this sample, this clonotype turned up once. The chain has TRBV2 and TRBJ2-7; D is uncertain. The V gene's germline CDR1 is SNHLY and CDR2 FYNNEI. The CDR3 has 15 residues. Trimming shortened V by 3 bases and J by 0 bases, and 12 bases separated the two germline ends. Here the CDR3 DNA reads TGTGCCAGCAGTGAGTGGGCAGACGCCTCCTACGAGCAGTACTTC. Translated: CASSEWADASYEQYF.

This clonotype came up many times. The rearrangement joins TRBV20-1 to TRBJ2-1, with a weak D call TRBD2 (6 bases). The CDR3 consists of 15 residues. From germline, CDR1 is DFQATT and CDR2 SNEGSKA (reference sequence). V gave up 1 base and J gave up 1 base, with 11 bases separating them. CDR3 region: CSARAGLSSYNEQFF. DNA of the CDR3: TGCAGTGCTAGAGCGGGACTCTCTTCCTACAATGAGCAGTTCTTC.

The CDR3 spells CAISEGVKGVQYF. CDR3 DNA: TGTGCCATCAGTGAGGGGGTGAAGGGGGTCCAGTACTTC. J is TRBJ2-7 and V is TRBV10-3; TRBD1 is a possible D gene (6 bases). Germline values: CDR1 ENHRY, CDR2 SYGVKD. V was trimmed by 2 bases and J by 10 bases, leaving 15 bases between them. The CDR3 consists of 13 residues.

On this clonotype itself: One junction end does not reproduce the germline sequence, and a read error may be involved. The chain uses TRBV7-7 and TRBJ2-7, with no clear D. This CDR3 contains 13 residues. The germline CDR1 and CDR2 sequences are SSHAT and FNYEAQ (reference sequence). The CDR3 here is CASSPALGIEQYF. The CDR3 bases are TGTGCTAGCAGCCCTGCCCTAGGCATCGAGCAGTACTTC.

This clonotype was counted a few times. The chain carries TRBV4-2 and TRBJ2-1; D perhaps matches TRBD2 (6 bases). The CDR3 is 18 residues long. CDR1 is LGHNA, CDR2 YNFKEQ, per germline. V dropped 0 bases and J dropped 0 bases, with 15 bases sitting between them. This chain's CDR3 is CASSQESWGLPSYNEQFF. In nucleotides, the CDR3 is TGTGCCAGCAGCCAAGAAAGTTGGGGACTCCCCTCCTACAATGAGCAGTTCTTC.

The chain couples TRBV9 to TRBJ1-6; D is possibly TRBD1 (5 bases). Per germline, CDR1 SGDLS and CDR2 YYNGEE. Between the trimmed V and J ends, which lost 0 bases and 0 bases, there was a span of 10 bases. The CDR3 spans 17 residues. CDR3 DNA sequence: TGTGCCAGCAGCGTAGATGGGGACGTCTCCTATAATTCACCCCTCCACTTT. Protein: CASSVDGDVSYNSPLHF.

This clonotype turned up a few times. The CDR3 region is CASSEFPQGWTEAFF. CDR3 coding DNA: TGTGCCAGCAGTGAATTTCCTCAGGGATGGACTGAAGCTTTCTTT. The rearrangement joins TRBV6-1 to TRBJ1-1; a weak D match, TRBD1 (5 bases). CDR3 length: 15 amino acids. Looked up from germline, CDR1 is MNHNS and CDR2 is SASEGT. V was shortened by 2 bases and J by 5 bases, with 15 bases between the two germline ends.

The V call is TRBV11-2, the J call TRBJ2-7; 7 bases match TRBD2. Germline V lookup: CDR1 SGHAT, CDR2 FQNNGV. Trimming took 2 bases from V and 6 from J; bases not matched to a gene: 19. The CDR3 runs 18 residues. This CDR3 reads CASSLSLAEVARGTEQYF. DNA of the CDR3: TGTGCCAGCAGCTTAAGTCTAGCGGAGGTGGCAAGGGGTACCGAGCAGTACTTC.

This rearrangement joins TRBV6-5 to TRBJ2-3, with D possibly called TRBD1 or TRBD2 (5 bases each). The CDR3 sequence is 13 residues long. V was clipped by 2 bases and J by 4 bases, with 7 bases between them. Looked up from germline, CDR1 is MNHEY and CDR2 is SVGAGI. CDR3 nucleotides: TGTGCCAGCAGTTACGGGACGGCAGATACGCAGTATTTT. This sequence encodes CASSYGTADTQYF.

This clonotype was seen only a few times. The chain links TRBV20-1 to TRBJ2-3; 7 nucleotides match TRBD2. Germline loops: CDR1 DFQATT, CDR2 SNEGSKA (reference sequence). The CDR3 is 13 residues long. The V and J ends lost 1 base and 5 bases, in that order; junction bases with no gene match: 3. CDR3 in DNA: TGCAGTGCTAGAGTTCTAGCGGAAGATACGCAGTATTTT. It yields the protein CSARVLAEDTQYF.

The chain recombines TRBV6-5 with TRBJ2-7; a weak D match, TRBD2 (6 bases). V shed 2 bases and J shed 2 bases, with 10 bases lying between them. The length of the CDR3 is 14 residues. The germline gives CDR1 MNHEY, CDR2 SVGAGI. In DNA form, the CDR3 reads TGTGCCAGCAGTTACGCGGAGGGAACCTACGAGCAGTACTTC. This translates into CASSYAEGTYEQYF.

The chain uses TRBV7-9 and TRBJ2-3; 8 bases are a match to TRBD2. CDR1 is SEHNR and CDR2 is FQNEAQ in the germline V gene (reference sequence). The CDR3 has 16 residues. Germline trimming cut 4 bases from V and 1 base from J; bases unmatched to any gene: 7. CDR3 sequence: CASSSYRGGRTDTQYF. The DNA of the CDR3 is TGTGCCAGCAGCTCCTACCGGGGGGGCCGCACAGATACGCAGTATTTT. The variable domain in full, completed from reference TRBV7-9 and TRBJ2-3, reads DTGVSQNPRHKITKRGQNVTFRCDPISEHNRLYWYRQTLGQGPEFLTYFQNEAQLEKSRLLSDRFSAERPKGSFSTLEIQRTEQGDSAMYLCASSSYRGGRTDTQYFGPGTRLTVL.

The chain combines TRBV7-9 with TRBJ2-3; 7 bases align to TRBD2. Trimming cost V 5 bases and J 2 bases; bases outside gene matches: 13. This CDR3 contains 17 residues. The germline V gene has CDR1 SEHNR and CDR2 FQNEAQ (reference sequence). The CDR3: CASSPETSGALTDTQYF. The DNA of the CDR3 is TGTGCCAGCAGCCCCGAGACCAGCGGGGCCCTCACAGATACGCAGTATTTT.

The genes are TRBV12-3 or TRBV12-4 and TRBJ1-1; 11 bases are shared with TRBD1. This CDR3 is 15 amino acids long. Trimming at V came to 6 bases and at J to 1 base, leaving 4 bases not matched to a gene. The CDR3 coding sequence is TGTGCCAGCAGCTATGGGACAGGGGGGAACACTGAAGCTTTCTTT. This translates into CASSYGTGGNTEAFF.

The CDR3 nucleotides read TGTGCCAGCAGCTTGGCAGGGACAGGGAGAACTGAAGCTTTCTTT. Translating gives CASSLAGTGRTEAFF. The chain combines TRBV5-5 with TRBJ1-1, with 9 positions matching TRBD1. Per germline, CDR1 SGHKS and CDR2 YYEKEE (reference sequence). This CDR3 is built from 15 residues. J lost 5 bases, V lost 0 bases, and 5 bases had no gene match. Full variable domain (rest looked up from reference TRBV5-5 and TRBJ1-1): DAGVTQSPTHLIKTRGQQVTLRCSPISGHKSVSWYQQVLGQGPQFIFQYYEKEERGRGNFPDRFSARQFPNYSSELNVNALLLGDSALYLCASSLAGTGRTEAFFGQGTRLTVV.

This clonotype was observed a few times. The chain employs TRBV27 and TRBJ2-1, with D uncertain. Trimming shortened V by 3 bases and J by 4 bases, and 7 bases separated the two germline ends. The V gene's germline CDR1 is MNHEY and CDR2 SMNVEV (reference sequence). The CDR3 has 13 amino acids. CDR3 bases: TGTGCCAGCAGTTTCTCGGTTTACAATGAGCAGTTCTTC. Its protein product is CASSFSVYNEQFF.

This clonotype was recorded a few times. The chain recombines TRBV29-1 with TRBJ1-1, with D unresolved. V was cut by 4 bases and J by 0 bases, with 24 bases left in between. Germline V gene lookup returns CDR1 SQVTM and CDR2 ANQGSEA. The CDR3 has 18 amino acids. Here the CDR3 DNA reads TGCAGCGTTGCGCTCAGGATCGGCCATCCGAATATGAACACTGAAGCTTTCTTT. Protein product: CSVALRIGHPNMNTEAFF.

The chain links TRBV20-1 to TRBJ2-5; no firm D call. V lost 0 bases to trimming and J lost 5 bases, with 13 bases between them. The CDR3 is 14 amino acids. The V gene's germline CDR1 is DFQATT and CDR2 SNEGSKA (reference sequence). CDR3 protein: CSAREDLRWETQYF. The DNA for the CDR3 is TGCAGTGCTAGAGAGGACCTAAGGTGGGAGACCCAGTACTTC.

This clonotype was recorded at least ten times. This chain uses TRBV30 with TRBJ1-5; unclear D gene. Germline assignment: CDR1 GTSNPN and CDR2 SVGIG (reference sequence). The CDR3 has 14 residues. V was cut by 1 base and J by 0 bases, with 7 bases left in between. As DNA, the CDR3 is TGTGCCTGGAGTGACAGAAATAGCAATCAGCCCCAGCATTTT. Amino acids: CAWSDRNSNQPQHF.